This T cell receptor beta chain emerged from a study of OX40 agonist ivuxolimab in advanced cancers. Study details: The patients received ivuxolimab by intravenous route every 2 weeks at 0.01 to 10 mg/kg.

General study points: Some of the nonresponding patients also showed low levels of normalized T-cell clonal expansion.

The table came from immunoSEQ multiplex PCR; TCRdb's copy has only in-frame clones and leaves some out. The sample lists around 76,000 clones, around 83% occurring once. The CDR3 has 14 residues. Deletions cut 2 bases from V and 3 bases from J, with 11 bases between. The V gene's germline CDR1 is SGHTA and CDR2 FQGTGA. The sampling schedule covered blood at baseline, cycle 4 day 1, and cycle 7 day 1. Comments on this clone: No antigen is known for it.

The sequencing here drew on CD4+ or CD8+ T cells sorted from blood, taken in a trial of the OX40 agonist ivuxolimab. The chain is built from TRBV7-3 and TRBJ2-7; D unclear. The clonotype was recovered from an adult with an advanced solid tumor such as melanoma, head and neck, liver or kidney cancer. CDR3 coding DNA: TGTGCCAGCAGCTTAGGATTTGGTAGCTACGAGCAGTACTTC. It specifies CASSLGFGSYEQYF.